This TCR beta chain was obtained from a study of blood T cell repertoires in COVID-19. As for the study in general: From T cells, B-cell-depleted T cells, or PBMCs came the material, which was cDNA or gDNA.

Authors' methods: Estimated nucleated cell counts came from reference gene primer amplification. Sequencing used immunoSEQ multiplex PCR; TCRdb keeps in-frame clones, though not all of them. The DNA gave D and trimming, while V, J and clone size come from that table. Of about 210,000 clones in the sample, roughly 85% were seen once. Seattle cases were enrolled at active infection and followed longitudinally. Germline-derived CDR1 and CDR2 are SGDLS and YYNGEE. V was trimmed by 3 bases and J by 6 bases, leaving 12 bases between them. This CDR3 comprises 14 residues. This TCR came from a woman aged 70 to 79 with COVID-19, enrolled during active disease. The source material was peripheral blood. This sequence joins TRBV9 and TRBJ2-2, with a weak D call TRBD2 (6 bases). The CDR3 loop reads CASSAWEVAGELFF. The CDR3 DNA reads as TGTGCCAGCAGCGCTTGGGAGGTCGCCGGGGAGCTGTTTTTT. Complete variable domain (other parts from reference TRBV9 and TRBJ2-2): DSGVTQTPKHLITATGQRVTLRCSPRSGDLSVYWYQQSLDQGLQFLIQYYNGEERAKGNILERFSAQQFPDLHSELNLSSLELGDSALYFCASSAWEVAGELFFGEGSRLTVL.